This T cell receptor (beta chain) was found in a study of T cells in Graves' hyperthyroidism and ophthalmopathy. Amplification of TCR beta CDR3 regions was performed using RNA transcripts as template. RT-PCR in the first round (using the HTBI primer set) targeted the TCR CDR3. TCRdb re-called the multiplex PCR reads through MiXCR, storing one row per CDR3 protein. The profile shows over 350,000 distinct CDR3 sequences, over 11% of them singletons. Germline values: CDR1 SNHLY, CDR2 FYNNEI. This CDR3 is built from 14 residues. The V end was cut by 10 bases, the J end by 2 bases, with 18 bases between. About 10 ml fresh peripheral blood yielded the PBMCs. In its sample, this clonotype was seen many times.

Sequenced: blood. This sequence was found in a man aged 45-65 years with Graves' ophthalmopathy. This chain joins TRBV2 and TRBJ2-7, with unresolved D. For the CDR3, the DNA is TGTGCCATCGATGGTGGGCGGAATACCTACGAGCAGTACTTC. Its translation is CAIDGGRNTYEQYF.